The 10 T cell receptor beta chains given below trace back to one sample, sequenced in a study of human T cells and chemical hapten exposure. From the RACE reads, TCRdb called clonotypes with MiXCR, one entry per CDR3 protein. The sample has 180,000 or so distinct CDR3 sequences, around a quarter seen once. As to time point: patch test 3, about 24 weeks after DPC sensitization. Stated treatment: therapeutic diphenylcyclopropenone sensitization with weekly scalp DPC. Sequenced material: whole blood, taken in connection with sensitization to the hapten diphenylcyclopropenone (DPC). The receptors stem from a woman between 40 and 50 years old with alopecia areata. Some clones in this sample may be carry-over from other donors' samples.

This clonotype appeared many times. The rearrangement links TRBV29-1 to TRBJ2-1, with 8 bases lining up with TRBD2. Germline V gives CDR1 SQVTM, CDR2 ANQGSEA. V lost 7 bases to trimming and J lost 9 bases; unmatched junction nucleotides: 8. The CDR3 sequence is 12 residues long. The CDR3 protein is CSALLAEIEQFF. In DNA form, the CDR3 reads TGCAGCGCCCTACTAGCGGAGATTGAGCAGTTCTTC.

The gene calls are TRBV3-1 and TRBJ1-5, with D possibly TRBD1 on 6 matching bases. The ends were cut back, 4 bases at V and 3 bases at J, with 7 bases in the middle. Germline V gives CDR1 LGHDT, CDR2 YNNKEL (reference sequence). The length of the CDR3 is 13 residues. This CDR3 reads CASSRQVNQPQHF. CDR3 nucleotide sequence: TGTGCCAGCAGCCGACAGGTCAATCAGCCCCAGCATTTT.

This chain links TRBV6-2 or TRBV6-3 with TRBJ1-1; D gene uncertain. Per the germline V gene, CDR1 is MNHEY and CDR2 is SVGEGT. The CDR3 runs to 12 residues. The ends were cut back, 6 bases at V and 4 bases at J, with 9 bases in the middle. The CDR3 region has the DNA TGTGCCAGCAGACGAACCTCCACTGAAGCTTTCTTT. Translating gives CASRRTSTEAFF.

Only one count was recorded for this clonotype. This chain joins TRBV25-1 and TRBJ1-4; 7 nucleotides match TRBD1. The V gene's germline CDR1 is MGHDK and CDR2 SYGVNS. There are 14 residues in the CDR3. Trimming cost V 8 bases and J 8 bases; bases outside gene matches: 11. CDR3 residues: CASGKEGAGEKLFF. In nucleotides, the CDR3 is TGTGCCAGCGGCAAGGAGGGGGCCGGGGAAAAACTGTTTTTT.

The rearrangement uses TRBV6-5 and TRBJ1-1, with a tentative D call TRBD1 (6 bases). Trimming cost V 0 bases and J 5 bases, with 13 bases left between them. The CDR3 length is 15 residues. CDR1 and CDR2 from the germline V gene are MNHEY and SVGAGI. The CDR3 region is CASSYSRRGQTEAFF. DNA for the CDR3: TGTGCCAGCAGTTACTCGAGACGGGGGCAAACTGAAGCTTTCTTT.

The J gene is TRBJ2-7, the V gene TRBV29-1; no reliable D call. The CDR3 contains 14 residues. The V end lost 6 bases, the J end lost 1 base, and 16 bases lay between the germline ends. Germline V gene lookup returns CDR1 SQVTM and CDR2 ANQGSEA. This CDR3 reads CSVLTRTQSYEQYF. The CDR3 bases are TGCAGCGTCTTGACGAGGACCCAGTCCTACGAGCAGTACTTC.

The rearrangement joins TRBV7-9 to TRBJ2-3; tentatively, D is TRBD1 (6 bases). Germline V gives CDR1 SEHNR, CDR2 FQNEAQ (reference sequence). This CDR3 is built from 14 residues. V dropped 5 bases and J dropped 0 bases, with 9 bases sitting between them. DNA for the CDR3: TGTGCCAGCAGCCGGACAGCTAGCACAGATACGCAGTATTTT. Amino acids: CASSRTASTDTQYF. Full variable domain (outside the CDR3, taken from reference TRBV7-9 and TRBJ2-3): DTGVSQNPRHKITKRGQNVTFRCDPISEHNRLYWYRQTLGQGPEFLTYFQNEAQLEKSRLLSDRFSAERPKGSFSTLEIQRTEQGDSAMYLCASSRTASTDTQYFGPGTRLTVL.

The chain has TRBV27 and TRBJ2-7; 8 positions agree with TRBD2. CDR1 and CDR2 (germline): MNHEY, SMNVEV (reference sequence). The V segment lost 4 bases and the J segment 5 bases; nucleotides outside the gene matches: 4. The CDR3 sequence is 13 residues long. The DNA for the CDR3 is TGTGCCAGCAGTTCAGCGGGAGTCCACGAGCAGTACTTC. Translated, it gives CASSSAGVHEQYF.

At least ten counts were recorded for this clonotype. The gene calls are TRBV20-1 and TRBJ2-1; D uncertain. Trimming pared 0 bases from V and 10 bases from J, leaving 10 bases between. The CDR3 runs to 12 residues. Germline loops: CDR1 DFQATT, CDR2 SNEGSKA (reference sequence). The CDR3 is CSARDPLEEQFF. CDR3 sequence (DNA): TGCAGTGCTAGAGATCCCCTAGAGGAGCAGTTCTTC.

V gene TRBV10-3 combines with J gene TRBJ2-7; possible D gene TRBD1, 5 bases. The V and J ends lost 4 bases and 3 bases respectively, with 7 bases between them. Germline V CDR1 and CDR2: ENHRY, SYGVKD. This CDR3 comprises 12 residues. CDR3 sequence reads: CAISGGGYEQYF. The CDR3 coding sequence is TGTGCCATCAGTGGGGGCGGCTACGAGCAGTACTTC.